These 8 T cell receptor beta chains originate from one sample sequenced in a study of CD8+ T cells in alopecia areata. Treatment described: oral pan-JAK inhibitor, 5-10 mg twice daily. Reverse transcription of extracted RNA yielded cDNA, which provided the sequencing template. The repertoire was sequenced with immunoSEQ multiplex PCR; TCRdb's copy has only in-frame clones and lacks some. The sample includes 85,000 to 110,000 clones, 80% to 90% of them seen just once. This material consisted of CD8+ T cells sorted from blood, taken at approximately week 34, from a patient treated with tofacitinib. Source of these receptors: a human donor with alopecia areata.

There are a few counts of this clone. This chain uses TRBV29-1 with TRBJ2-7; 14 nucleotides agree with TRBD2. The V and J ends lost 7 bases and 7 bases, in that order; junction bases with no gene match: 9. The CDR3 sequence is 14 residues long. From germline, CDR1 is SQVTM and CDR2 ANQGSEA. CDR3 bases: TGCAGCGCTACCGGGACTAGCGGGAGCGATGAGCAGTACTTC. As protein: CSATGTSGSDEQYF.

The J gene is TRBJ2-5, the V gene TRBV2; 12 nucleotides line up with TRBD1. CDR1 and CDR2 (germline): SNHLY, FYNNEI. This CDR3 comprises 13 residues. CDR3 region: CGDRGLSPETQYF. Written as DNA, the CDR3 is TGTGGGGACAGGGGGCTTAGCCCAGAGACCCAGTACTTC.

The chain carries TRBV5-4 and TRBJ1-2, with 7 bases lining up with TRBD1. The trim removed 3 bases at V and 4 bases at J, leaving 9 bases unmatched. This CDR3 has 15 residues. Germline-derived CDR1 and CDR2 are SGHNT and YYREEE (reference sequence). In DNA, the CDR3 is TGTGCCAGCAGCTCCGGGTCGGACAGGATCTATGGCTACACCTTC. Its protein product is CASSSGSDRIYGYTF. Using reference TRBV5-4 and TRBJ1-2 for the parts outside the CDR3, the full variable domain is ETGVTQSPTHLIKTRGQQVTLRCSSQSGHNTVSWYQQALGQGPQFIFQYYREEENGRGNFPPRFSGLQFPNYSSELNVNALELDDSALYLCASSSGSDRIYGYTFGSGTRLTVV.

The chain recombines TRBV29-1 with TRBJ2-1; 11 bases are shared with TRBD2. CDR1 SQVTM and CDR2 ANQGSEA come from the germline V gene. This CDR3 comprises 14 residues. The junction had 4 bases not matched to a gene; V was cut back by 4 bases and J by 5 bases. CDR3 sequence: CSVGRLAGHNEQFF. In nucleotides, the CDR3 is TGCAGCGTTGGACGACTAGCGGGGCACAATGAGCAGTTCTTC.

The rearrangement uses TRBV2 and TRBJ1-5, with D perhaps TRBD1 (5 bases). CDR1 is SNHLY and CDR2 is FYNNEI in the germline V gene. The CDR3 consists of 14 residues. V lost 8 bases, J lost 2 bases, and 13 bases lay in between. The CDR3 coding sequence is TGTGCCAGCGGAGGGGCGCGTGGCAATCAGCCCCAGCATTTT. Translated, it gives CASGGARGNQPQHF.

V is TRBV5-1 and J is TRBJ2-5, with 7 bases matching TRBD2. The J call may be mistaken, given a closer DNA end match to TRBJ2-7. Germline V gene data show CDR1 as SGHRS and CDR2 as YFSETQ. The CDR3 is 18 residues long. The CDR3 DNA sequence: TGCGCCAGCAGCTTGGCCGGGGGGACCTTCGGACGAACCTACGAGCAGTACTTC. It codes for CASSLAGGTFGRTYEQYF.

This chain links TRBV5-4 with TRBJ2-5; tentative D call: TRBD2 (5 bases). Trimming cost V 4 bases and J 5 bases, with 18 bases left between them. Germline assignment: CDR1 SGHNT and CDR2 YYREEE (reference sequence). CDR3 length: 15 amino acids. The chain's CDR3 is CASSPSREKRETQYF. In DNA, the CDR3 is TGTGCCAGCAGCCCCTCGCGCGAAAAGCGGGAGACCCAGTACTTC.

The chain recombines TRBV29-1 with TRBJ2-3; 10 positions agree with TRBD2. The length of the CDR3 is 16 residues. Germline loops: CDR1 SQVTM, CDR2 ANQGSEA. V dropped 1 base and J dropped 3; count of bases not matched to a gene: 7. This chain's CDR3 is CSVEGPASGGTDTQYF. The CDR3 region has the DNA TGCAGCGTTGAAGGTCCGGCTAGCGGGGGAACAGATACGCAGTATTTT.